This T cell receptor (beta chain) is drawn from a study of CD8+CD57+ T cells in acquired aplastic anemia. Profiling that covered TCR beta VDJ and CDR3 relied on genomic DNA as its template. TCRdb redid the calling of the reads with MiXCR, one entry per CDR3 protein. The sample contains over 150,000 distinct CDR3 sequences, 50% to 65% of which appear only once. CDR1 SNHLY and CDR2 FYNNEI come from the germline V gene. The V end lost 6 bases, the J end lost 0 bases, and 12 bases lay between the germline ends. There are 14 residues in the CDR3. Whoever was chosen for sequencing had shown CD8+CD57+ cell expansion by flow cytometry.

The sequenced material came from sorted CD4+, CD8+, or CD8+CD57+ T cells (not recorded which) from PBMCs. The receptor was derived from a human donor with aplastic anemia. The chain uses TRBV2 and TRBJ2-7, with a weak D call TRBD1 (6 bases). In DNA, the CDR3 is TGTGCCAGCAGGACACAGGGTTCCTCCTACGAGCAGTACTTC. Translation: CASRTQGSSYEQYF.